This T cell receptor beta chain was documented in a study of human T cells and chemical hapten exposure. The time point here: pre-sensitization, week 0. Treatment defined: therapeutic diphenylcyclopropenone sensitization with weekly scalp DPC. Germline values: CDR1 DFQATT, CDR2 SNEGSKA (reference sequence). The CDR3 spans 10 amino acids, including both terminal residues. The table lists this clonotype with a few counts. The CDR3 ends on some other residue instead of the conserved phenylalanine or tryptophan, so this is likely a read error. The limits of the CDR3 on the DNA are not certain, so only TCRdb's listed CDR3 is given. TCRdb reprocessed the RACE reads via MiXCR and lists one record per CDR3 protein. The sample consists of 300,000 to 400,000 distinct CDR3 sequences, roughly 5% of them appearing once.

The chain carries TRBV20-1 and TRBJ1-2. The sample here was whole blood, taken in connection with sensitization to the hapten diphenylcyclopropenone (DPC). This clonotype originated in a woman aged 50 to 60 with alopecia areata. Some clones in this sample may be carry-over from other donors' samples. CDR3 protein: CSAREDRITL.